Below, 27 T cell receptor beta chains from the same sample are listed, as sequenced in a study of blood T cell repertoires in COVID-19. Using immunoSEQ multiplex PCR, the repertoire was profiled, and TCRdb retains in-frame clones only, with some absent. The table lists some 130,000 clones, 88% of them singletons, with 9% to 12% in the top ten. Specimen: peripheral blood. These receptors were taken from a middle-aged man with acute or convalescent COVID-19.

The chain is built from TRBV27 and TRBJ1-5; 7 bases agree with TRBD1. There are 18 residues in the CDR3. V shed 4 bases and J 0 bases; nucleotides not matched to a gene: 12. Germline lookup yields CDR1 MNHEY and CDR2 SMNVEV (reference sequence). The CDR3 is CASSSGQLPSDSNQPQHF. As DNA, the CDR3 is TGTGCCAGCAGTTCGGGACAGCTACCGTCGGATAGCAATCAGCCCCAGCATTTT.

The genes are TRBV9 and TRBJ1-1; D perhaps matches TRBD1 (6 bases). Trimming cost V 2 bases and J 2 bases, with 10 bases left between them. Germline CDR1 is SGDLS and CDR2 is YYNGEE. This CDR3 contains 14 residues. This chain's CDR3 is CASSVDSLNTEAFF. DNA of the CDR3: TGTGCCAGCAGCGTGGACAGCCTTAACACTGAAGCTTTCTTT.

As to this clone: The sample carries other DNA sequences with the same CDR3. The V and J genes are TRBV27 and TRBJ2-7; a weak D match, TRBD2 (6 bases). The CDR3 is 13 residues long. V was trimmed by 3 bases and J by 4 bases, leaving 10 bases between them. Germline V gene lookup returns CDR1 MNHEY and CDR2 SMNVEV (reference sequence). CDR3 bases: TGTGCCAGCAGTTTGGGGGGAGGATACGAGCAGTACTTC. Its protein product is CASSLGGGYEQYF.

The V call is TRBV6-5, the J call TRBJ1-1; TRBD1 agrees at 7 bases. Trimming took 6 bases from V and 6 from J; bases not matched to a gene: 10. Germline-derived CDR1 and CDR2 are MNHEY and SVGAGI. CDR3 length: 14 amino acids. The CDR3 reads CASRRPGTAPEAFF. DNA for the CDR3: TGTGCCAGCAGGCGTCCCGGGACAGCCCCTGAAGCTTTCTTT.

This chain connects TRBV14 to TRBJ1-1; TRBD1 might be the D (6 bases). The V and J ends lost 4 bases and 3 bases respectively, with 18 bases between them. The CDR3 runs to 16 residues. The germline V gene encodes CDR1 SGHDN and CDR2 FVKESK. CDR3 in amino acids: CASSPSKLGGHTEAFF. The CDR3 coding sequence is TGTGCCAGCAGCCCCTCTAAATTGGGGGGGCACACTGAAGCTTTCTTT.

The chain recombines TRBV5-1 with TRBJ2-7; 7 bases are a match to TRBD1. V lost 3 bases and J lost 0; bases outside the gene matches: 9. The CDR3 is made up of 16 amino acids. The germline V gene has CDR1 SGHRS and CDR2 YFSETQ. CDR3 protein: CASSWSPTGSSYEQYF. DNA for the CDR3: TGCGCCAGCAGCTGGTCCCCGACAGGGAGCTCCTACGAGCAGTACTTC.

V usage is TRBV25-1 and J usage is TRBJ1-1; D is perhaps TRBD1 (6 bases). In germline, CDR1 is MGHDK, CDR2 SYGVNS. The CDR3 contains 13 residues. V was clipped by 7 bases and J by 1 base, with 10 bases between them. The CDR3 DNA reads as TGTGCCAGCATCTCCAGGGGGAACACTGAAGCTTTCTTT. Its translation: CASISRGNTEAFF.

J is TRBJ2-1 and V is TRBV5-1, with TRBD2 identical over 8 bases. The CDR3 spans 15 residues. With 4 bases clipped from V and 4 bases from J, the junction kept 7 bases outside the gene matches. Germline V gene lookup returns CDR1 SGHRS and CDR2 YFSETQ. The CDR3 DNA reads as TGCGCCAGCAGCCCCGTTGCGGGGGGTTACAATGAGCAGTTCTTC. It specifies CASSPVAGGYNEQFF.

DNA of the CDR3: TGTGCCAGCACCCGGATCGGGACAACTAGCACAGATACGCAGTATTTT. The encoded protein is CASTRIGTTSTDTQYF. This chain links TRBV11-1 with TRBJ2-3, with D possibly TRBD1 on 6 matching bases. The CDR3 totals 16 residues. V was pared by 7 bases and J by 0 bases, with 17 bases between. Germline V lookup: CDR1 SGHAT, CDR2 FQDESV (reference sequence).

The CDR3 nucleotides read TGTGCCAGCTCACCTCAAGACAGGGGAAACACCGGGGAGCTGTTTTTT. Its translation is CASSPQDRGNTGELFF. V usage is TRBV18 and J usage is TRBJ2-2; 8 bases are shared with TRBD1. CDR3 size: 16 residues. Germline V gene lookup returns CDR1 KGHSH and CDR2 LQKENI. Trimming took 3 bases from V and 2 from J; bases not matched to a gene: 5.

The rearrangement joins TRBV5-1 to TRBJ1-2; 9 nucleotides line up with TRBD1. CDR1 and CDR2 from the germline V gene are SGHRS and YFSETQ. The CDR3 runs 16 residues. Trimming cost V 5 bases and J 6 bases; bases outside gene matches: 14. The CDR3 protein is CASSEYLPGQGDGYTF. In DNA form, the CDR3 reads TGCGCCAGCAGTGAATATTTACCGGGACAGGGAGATGGCTACACCTTC.

The chain couples TRBV28 to TRBJ1-1; D possibly corresponds to TRBD1 (6 bases). From germline, CDR1 is MDHEN and CDR2 SYDVKM. The V and J ends lost 4 bases and 1 base respectively, with 13 bases between them. The CDR3 sequence is 15 residues long. The CDR3 DNA follows: TGTGCCAGCAGTTCTCCACAGGGTGGGAACACTGAAGCTTTCTTT. Encoded protein: CASSSPQGGNTEAFF.

This clone was recorded only once. This chain uses TRBV11-2 with TRBJ1-3; D ambiguous. With 5 bases removed from V and 0 bases from J, the gap between germline ends came to 11 bases. The CDR3 is made up of 15 amino acids. The germline V gene encodes CDR1 SGHAT and CDR2 FQNNGV. CDR3 bases: TGTGCCAGCAGCCCGCGGAGTATCTCTGGAAACACCATATATTTT. Amino acids: CASSPRSISGNTIYF.

This rearrangement joins TRBV5-1 to TRBJ1-2, with 7 bases identical to TRBD1. The CDR3 spans 14 residues. CDR1 and CDR2 (germline): SGHRS, YFSETQ. Unmatched junction bases numbered 1, after V lost 0 bases and J lost 2 bases. The CDR3 reads CASSLGGQNYGYTF. Written as DNA, the CDR3 is TGCGCCAGCAGCTTGGGGGGACAGAACTATGGCTACACCTTC.

The V call is TRBV28, the J call TRBJ1-2; 7 bases align to TRBD1. Germline V CDR1 and CDR2: MDHEN, SYDVKM. V gave up 6 bases and J gave up 8 bases; unmatched junction bases: 3. This CDR3 region has 11 residues. CDR3 DNA: TGTGCCAGCAGCTGGACAGGAGGCTACACCTTC. Translated, it gives CASSWTGGYTF.

The rearrangement uses TRBV7-9 and TRBJ1-2, with D possibly TRBD1 on 5 matching bases. The CDR3 length is 13 residues. With 5 bases removed from V and 8 bases from J, the gap between germline ends came to 15 bases. Germline CDR1 is SEHNR and CDR2 is FQNEAQ (reference sequence). In nucleotides, the CDR3 is TGTGCCAGCAGCCGTTGGGGGACTGGGGGCTACACCTTC. Its translation is CASSRWGTGGYTF.

This chain connects TRBV4-1 to TRBJ2-7, with TRBD1 matching 8 bases. The CDR3 is 15 amino acids. Germline-derived CDR1 and CDR2 are MGHRA and YSYEKL. V lost 1 base and J lost 2; bases outside the gene matches: 4. The CDR3 loop is CASSQVQGVAYEQYF. The CDR3 coding sequence is TGCGCCAGCAGCCAAGTACAGGGGGTAGCCTACGAGCAGTACTTC.

The rearrangement joins TRBV12-3 or TRBV12-4 to TRBJ1-1; 7 bases are shared with TRBD1. This CDR3 region has 13 residues. Losses at the gene ends were 9 bases for V and 2 bases for J; bases not matched to a gene: 6. This chain's CDR3 is CASNRQGNTEAFF. CDR3 in DNA: TGTGCCAGTAATAGACAGGGAAACACTGAAGCTTTCTTT.

The chain has TRBV28 and TRBJ1-3; 7 bases are a match to TRBD1. This CDR3 region has 15 residues. Trimming took 5 bases from V and 2 from J; bases not matched to a gene: 6. Per germline, CDR1 MDHEN and CDR2 SYDVKM. CDR3 residues: CASSRPGQTGNTIYF. In nucleotides, the CDR3 is TGTGCCAGCAGTAGACCGGGACAGACTGGAAACACCATATATTTT.

This sequence joins TRBV6-6 and TRBJ2-5; weak D call: TRBD2 (5 bases). Trimming stripped 6 bases from V and 2 bases from J, with 13 bases between. The CDR3 sequence is 14 residues long. CDR1 and CDR2 (germline): MNHNY, SVGAGI (reference sequence). The CDR3 here is CASSPGLLQETQYF. CDR3 in DNA: TGTGCCAGCAGCCCCGGACTCCTTCAAGAGACCCAGTACTTC.

The genes are TRBV7-9 and TRBJ1-1; D not certain. V gave up 5 bases and J gave up 0 bases, with 7 bases separating them. Germline lookup yields CDR1 SEHNR and CDR2 FQNEAQ (reference sequence). This CDR3 has 13 residues. The CDR3 region has the DNA TGTGCCAGCAGCCCCCGTGTGAACACTGAAGCTTTCTTT. Protein sequence: CASSPRVNTEAFF.

The J gene is TRBJ1-6, the V gene TRBV27, with D perhaps matching TRBD1 (5 bases). Germline CDR1 is MNHEY and CDR2 is SMNVEV (reference sequence). The CDR3 covers 14 residues. V gave up 1 base and J gave up 9 bases, with 10 bases separating them. The CDR3 reads CASSLLGRVSPLHF. In DNA, the CDR3 is TGTGCCAGCAGTTTATTGGGCAGGGTTTCACCCCTCCACTTT.

The CDR3 sequence: CASSPGGAVTGELFF. The CDR3 DNA reads TGTGCCAGCAGTCCTGGCGGCGCCGTCACCGGGGAGCTGTTTTTT. V and J are TRBV28 and TRBJ2-2; D ambiguous. This CDR3 region has 15 residues. Germline assignment: CDR1 MDHEN and CDR2 SYDVKM. The V and J ends lost 5 bases and 4 bases respectively, with 14 bases between them. Supplemented by reference TRBV28 and TRBJ2-2, the full variable domain reads DVKVTQSSRYLVKRTGEKVFLECVQDMDHENMFWYRQDPGLGLRLIYFSYDVKMKEKGDIPEGYSVSREKKERFSLILESASTNQTSMYLCASSPGGAVTGELFFGEGSRLTVL.

The chain recombines TRBV27 with TRBJ2-3; 7 bases agree with TRBD1. Germline CDR1 reads MNHEY; CDR2 reads SMNVEV (reference sequence). This CDR3 comprises 17 residues. The trim removed 0 bases at V and 2 bases at J, leaving 8 bases unmatched. CDR3 coding DNA: TGTGCCAGCAGTTTATCCTTAACAGGGGTGGTCACAGATACGCAGTATTTT. Its translation is CASSLSLTGVVTDTQYF.

This clone occurred once. This chain connects TRBV28 to TRBJ1-4; D is uncertain. Trimming left V 5 bases short and J 8 bases short, with 9 bases between. This CDR3 is 12 amino acids long. In germline, CDR1 is MDHEN, CDR2 SYDVKM. The CDR3 spells CASSGEEEKLFF. The CDR3 nucleotides read TGTGCCAGCAGTGGGGAGGAGGAAAAACTGTTTTTT. Variable domain in full (rest from reference TRBV28 and TRBJ1-4): DVKVTQSSRYLVKRTGEKVFLECVQDMDHENMFWYRQDPGLGLRLIYFSYDVKMKEKGDIPEGYSVSREKKERFSLILESASTNQTSMYLCASSGEEEKLFFGSGTQLSVL.

The chain combines TRBV7-9 with TRBJ2-3, with TRBD2 as a possible D gene (6 bases). CDR3 length: 13 amino acids. V lost 5 bases and J 3 bases, leaving 9 bases between the germline ends. The germline gives CDR1 SEHNR, CDR2 FQNEAQ (reference sequence). CDR3 in amino acids: CASSQAGTDTQYF. The CDR3 nucleotides are TGTGCCAGCAGCCAAGCGGGTACAGATACGCAGTATTTT.

V and J are TRBV7-2 and TRBJ2-7; a possible D gene is TRBD1 (6 bases). V was clipped by 6 bases and J by 12 bases, with 24 bases between them. CDR3 length: 14 residues. Germline loops: CDR1 SGHTA, CDR2 FQGNSA. CDR3 region: CASRSGAGTTRRYF. The CDR3 coding sequence is TGTGCCAGCAGATCAGGGGCCGGGACCACGCGACGGTACTTC.